A single T cell receptor (beta chain) is shown here with its context. What it binds is unknown. One entry per CDR3 protein, called by TCRdb with MiXCR from the reads. The sample records fewer than 650,000 distinct CDR3 sequences, 40% being singletons. The record originates from a study of T cell repertoires in cytomegalovirus infection. Whole-study context: A matching HLA type, together with CMV infection, was signaled by public TCR beta signatures.

Overall study findings and caveats: Individuals carrying CMV plus the relevant HLA were identified by cumulative frequency of public TCR beta families. Dominant in the ex vivo response were TCR beta clonotypes restricted by HLA-C and specific for CMV.

CDR1 is SGHVS, CDR2 FNYEAQ, per germline. V lost 1 base, J lost 0 bases, and 10 bases lay in between. The length of the CDR3 is 17 residues. This specimen was cultured PBMCs, taken from culture after CMV antigen stimulation. The sequence was obtained from a human donor in good health (CMV status not recorded). Some clones in this sample may be carry-over from other donors' samples. The chain links TRBV7-6 to TRBJ1-6; D unclear. CDR3 amino acids: CASSLDASGSYNSPLHF. The CDR3 bases are TGTGCCAGCAGCTTAGATGCGTCAGGCTCCTATAATTCACCCCTCCACTTT.